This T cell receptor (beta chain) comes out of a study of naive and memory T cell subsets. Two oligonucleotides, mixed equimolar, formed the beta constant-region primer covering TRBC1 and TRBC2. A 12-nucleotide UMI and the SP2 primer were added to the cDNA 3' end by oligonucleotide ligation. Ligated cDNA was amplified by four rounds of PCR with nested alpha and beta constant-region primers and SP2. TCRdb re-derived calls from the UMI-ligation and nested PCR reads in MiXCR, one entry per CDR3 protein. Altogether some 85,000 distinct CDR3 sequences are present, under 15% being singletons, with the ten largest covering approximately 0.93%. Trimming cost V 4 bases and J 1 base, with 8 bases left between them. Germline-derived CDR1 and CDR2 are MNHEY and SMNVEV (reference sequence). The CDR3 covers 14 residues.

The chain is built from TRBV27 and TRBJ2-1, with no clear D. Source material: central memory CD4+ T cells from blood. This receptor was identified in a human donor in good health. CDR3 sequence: CASSSRLSYNEQFF. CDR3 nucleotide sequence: TGTGCCAGCAGTTCGAGACTTTCCTACAATGAGCAGTTCTTC.